A single sample is the source of the 30 T cell receptor beta chains below, sequenced in a study of blood T cells in healthy people across ages. For the second PCR, which ran for about 6 to 11 cycles, a sample-barcoded 5' primer and a J-beta primer mix were used. Using its own MiXCR run on the 5' RACE reads, TCRdb lists one record per CDR3 protein. The top ten hold roughly 25% of the sample, which has about 580,000 distinct CDR3 sequences, 40% to 50% seen once. Sequencing used blood. These receptors came from a man at least 80 years old in good health.

In its sample, this clonotype was seen many times. The chain couples TRBV6-5 to TRBJ2-7; unclear D gene. Trimming left V 2 bases short and J 5 bases short, with 7 bases between. CDR3 length: 12 amino acids. Germline V gene lookup returns CDR1 MNHEY and CDR2 SVGAGI. CDR3 sequence (DNA): TGTGCCAGCAGTTACGGGCCGAACGAGCAGTACTTC. This sequence encodes CASSYGPNEQYF.

CDR3 nucleotide sequence: TGCGCCAGCAGCTTCTTCCGAGCGGGAGGGCCCAACGAGCAGTACTTC. This sequence encodes CASSFFRAGGPNEQYF. The rearrangement uses TRBV5-1 and TRBJ2-1, with 10 positions matching TRBD2. The better agreement between TRBJ2-7 and the DNA end casts doubt on the J call. CDR3 length: 16 residues. CDR1 is SGHRS, CDR2 YFSETQ, per germline.

This clonotype has ten or more counts. The chain couples TRBV7-9 to TRBJ2-7; 7 bases fit TRBD1. The junction had 3 bases not matched to a gene; V was cut back by 2 bases and J by 2 bases. CDR3 length: 14 residues. The germline V gene encodes CDR1 SEHNR and CDR2 FQNEAQ (reference sequence). CDR3 DNA: TGTGCCAGCAGCTTATGGGGACAGCCCTACGAGCAGTACTTC. Residues: CASSLWGQPYEQYF. Drawing the rest from reference TRBV7-9 and TRBJ2-7, the complete variable domain is DTGVSQNPRHKITKRGQNVTFRCDPISEHNRLYWYRQTLGQGPEFLTYFQNEAQLEKSRLLSDRFSAERPKGSFSTLEIQRTEQGDSAMYLCASSLWGQPYEQYFGPGTRLTVT.

V and J are TRBV4-2 and TRBJ2-3; TRBD2 matches at 7 bases. This CDR3 region has 14 residues. CDR1 and CDR2 (germline): LGHNA, YNFKEQ. The V gene end was trimmed by 7 bases and the J gene end by 3 bases; junction bases not matched to a gene: 7. The DNA for the CDR3 is TGTGCCAGCAAATCTAGCGGAGGGACAGATACGCAGTATTTT. It codes for CASKSSGGTDTQYF.

The V and J genes are TRBV5-1 and TRBJ2-1; TRBD2 might be the D (5 bases). In germline, CDR1 is SGHRS, CDR2 YFSETQ. V lost 0 bases and J lost 3, with 7 bases in between. CDR3 length: 14 amino acids. CDR3 region: CASSLDGVYNEQFF. CDR3 sequence (DNA): TGCGCCAGCAGCTTGGACGGGGTCTACAATGAGCAGTTCTTC. Filled out from reference TRBV5-1 and TRBJ2-1, the complete variable domain reads KAGVTQTPRYLIKTRGQQVTLSCSPISGHRSVSWYQQTPGQGLQFLFEYFSETQRNKGNFPGRFSGRQFSNSRSEMNVSTLELGDSALYLCASSLDGVYNEQFFGPGTRLTVL.

The V and J genes are TRBV7-9 and TRBJ1-4; D is uncertain. CDR1 is SEHNR, CDR2 FQNEAQ, per germline (reference sequence). The V gene lost 5 bases and the J gene lost 8 bases, with 18 bases spanning the gap. This CDR3 spans 15 amino acids. Written as DNA, the CDR3 is TGTGCCAGCAGCACCAGTGCCCGGGCCAGCGAAAAACTGTTTTTT. This gives the protein CASSTSARASEKLFF.

There are many counts of this clonotype. This chain joins TRBV6-6 and TRBJ1-5, with 7 positions matching TRBD1. Losses at the gene ends were 2 bases for V and 0 bases for J; bases not matched to a gene: 7. The germline V gene encodes CDR1 MNHNY and CDR2 SVGAGI (reference sequence). The CDR3 has 17 residues. In DNA form, the CDR3 reads TGTGCCAGCAGTTACGGCCGGGACAGCTATAGCAATCAGCCCCAGCATTTT. This translates into CASSYGRDSYSNQPQHF.

The CDR3 region is CASSRGRGNTEAFF. CDR3 nucleotides: TGTGCCAGCAGCCGTGGACGGGGAAACACTGAAGCTTTCTTT. This sequence joins TRBV6-6 and TRBJ1-1; D is unclear. This CDR3 contains 14 residues. The germline V and J ends were trimmed by 6 bases and 2 bases, with 13 bases remaining between them. CDR1 MNHNY and CDR2 SVGAGI come from the germline V gene (reference sequence).

The gene calls are TRBV29-1 and TRBJ2-5; 7 bases are a match to TRBD2. CDR3 length: 13 residues. V was clipped by 6 bases and J by 2 bases; unmatched bases: 6. Per the germline V gene, CDR1 is SQVTM and CDR2 is ANQGSEA. Written as DNA, the CDR3 is TGCAGCGTGGTAACTAGCGCACAAGAGACCCAGTACTTC. Residues: CSVVTSAQETQYF.

V gene TRBV7-8 combines with J gene TRBJ2-7; no clear D. There are 12 residues in the CDR3. The germline V and J ends were trimmed by 5 bases and 2 bases, with 7 bases remaining between them. From germline, CDR1 is SGHVS and CDR2 FQNEAQ. CDR3 sequence (DNA): TGTGCCAGCAGCCCTTTCGCCTACGAGCAGTACTTC. Translating it yields CASSPFAYEQYF.

As to this clonotype: One junction end disagrees with the germline gene, perhaps due to a read error. V usage is TRBV10-3 and J usage is TRBJ1-5, with TRBD1 matching 9 bases. The V gene's germline CDR1 is ENHRY and CDR2 SYGVKD. This CDR3 has 14 amino acids. The CDR3 DNA is TGTGCCACCAGTGAACAGGGGGCAGGTCAGCCCCAGCATTTT. Residues: CATSEQGAGQPQHF.

This clonotype was found once. The junction differs from germline at one of its ends, possibly a read error. The CDR3 here is CAGSLEGQDTQYF. The CDR3 DNA follows: TGTGCCGGCAGCTTAGAAGGGCAAGATACGCAGTATTTT. The rearrangement links TRBV7-3 to TRBJ2-3; D unclear. This CDR3 contains 13 residues. CDR1 is SGHTA, CDR2 FQGTGA, per germline.

On this clonotype: Sequence at one end of the junction differs from germline and may be a read error. In DNA form, the CDR3 reads TGTACCAGCAGCTTGGGACTAGCGGGAGTTGATGAGCAGTTCTTC. Protein sequence: CTSSLGLAGVDEQFF. The rearrangement uses TRBV7-9 and TRBJ2-1; 14 bases align to TRBD2. The CDR3 runs to 15 residues. Looked up from germline, CDR1 is SEHNR and CDR2 is FQNEAQ (reference sequence).

The rearrangement uses TRBV2 and TRBJ2-3, with 10 bases fitting TRBD2. J lost 2 bases, V lost 2 bases, and 10 bases had no gene match. This CDR3 has 18 amino acids. Germline-derived CDR1 and CDR2 are SNHLY and FYNNEI. The CDR3 here is CASSELGVGTSDTDTQYF. The CDR3 coding sequence is TGTGCCAGCAGTGAATTGGGTGTGGGGACTAGCGACACAGATACGCAGTATTTT.

This clonotype occurred a few times. V gene TRBV6-6 combines with J gene TRBJ2-7; the match to TRBD2 covers 9 bases. The V segment lost 6 bases and the J segment 0 bases; nucleotides outside the gene matches: 3. The CDR3 covers 14 residues. Germline CDR1 is MNHNY and CDR2 is SVGAGI (reference sequence). The DNA of the CDR3 is TGTGCCAGCAGGTGGACTAGCGACTCCTACGAGCAGTACTTC. Protein product: CASRWTSDSYEQYF.

The V and J genes are TRBV5-6 and TRBJ1-2; 7 bases align to TRBD1. J lost 12 bases, V lost 0 bases, and 2 bases had no gene match. The CDR3 contains 11 residues. In germline, CDR1 is SGHDT, CDR2 YYEEEE. CDR3 bases: TGTGCCAGCAGCTTGGGACAGGGCAACACCTTC. Translated: CASSLGQGNTF.

V gene TRBV27 combines with J gene TRBJ2-2; TRBD2 matches at 7 bases. With V trimmed by 8 bases and J by 3 bases, 6 bases remained unmatched. The CDR3 spans 14 residues. The V gene's germline CDR1 is MNHEY and CDR2 SMNVEV (reference sequence). The CDR3 sequence is CASSGRGDTGELFF. The CDR3, as DNA: TGTGCCAGCTCAGGTCGGGGGGACACCGGGGAGCTGTTTTTT.

The chain links TRBV7-2 to TRBJ2-1; D perhaps matches TRBD1 (6 bases). From germline, CDR1 is SGHTA and CDR2 FQGNSA. Trimming took off 5 bases at V and 6 bases at J, with 14 bases between the two ends. This CDR3 region has 14 residues. The CDR3, as DNA: TGTGCCAGCAGCCTCGGACAGTTGGCCAATGAGCAGTTCTTC. Amino acids: CASSLGQLANEQFF.

The rearrangement links TRBV20-1 to TRBJ2-5; 7 bases map to TRBD2. V lost 8 bases to trimming and J lost 5 bases; unmatched junction nucleotides: 5. The CDR3 runs to 11 residues. CDR1 and CDR2 from the germline V gene are DFQATT and SNEGSKA (reference sequence). For the CDR3, the DNA is TGCAGTAGCGGGACTGGCGAGACCCAGTACTTC. Protein product: CSSGTGETQYF.

In DNA form, the CDR3 reads TGTGCCAGCAGTTTACAGCTGGGATCAAAAGAGACCCAGTACTTC. It yields the protein CASSLQLGSKETQYF. This sequence joins TRBV12-3 or TRBV12-4 and TRBJ2-5; D is ambiguous. The CDR3 is made up of 15 amino acids. V was shortened by 2 bases and J by 3 bases, with 13 bases between the two germline ends.

This clonotype was detected only a few times. The CDR3 loop reads CASSLLGDTEAFF. CDR3 sequence (DNA): TGCGCCAGCAGCTTGCTTGGGGACACTGAAGCTTTCTTT. The rearrangement links TRBV5-1 to TRBJ1-1; D remains ambiguous. The CDR3 runs to 13 residues. Germline V gene data show CDR1 as SGHRS and CDR2 as YFSETQ. Trimming left V 1 base short and J 3 bases short, with 7 bases between.

This clonotype was detected only a few times. The chain joins TRBV20-1 to TRBJ1-1; D perhaps matches TRBD1 (6 bases). The germline gives CDR1 DFQATT, CDR2 SNEGSKA (reference sequence). The CDR3 has 13 residues. The CDR3 nucleotides are TGCACCTTTGGAGGGGGAGCAAACACTGAAGCTTTCTTT. Translation: CTFGGGANTEAFF.

The genes are TRBV28 and TRBJ2-5; 12 nucleotides align to TRBD1. CDR1 is MDHEN, CDR2 SYDVKM, per germline. V shed 8 bases and J 3 bases; nucleotides not matched to a gene: 28. The CDR3 has 22 residues. The DNA of the CDR3 is TGTGCCAGCTCTTATTCCGGGACAGGGGGCGTACTGGGGATCGTGGAGGAAGAGACCCAGTACTTC. It encodes CASSYSGTGGVLGIVEEETQYF.

In regard to this clonotype: A single base separates this from a much larger clone, so it may be a read error. The chain couples TRBV6-6 to TRBJ2-1, with D maybe TRBD1 (5 bases). TRBJ2-7 explains the end of the DNA better; the J call may be wrong. Germline V gene lookup returns CDR1 MNHNY and CDR2 SVGAGI (reference sequence). The CDR3 is 15 residues long. CDR3 sequence reads: CASSYEGVPYNEQYF. CDR3 nucleotides: TGTGCCAGCAGTTACGAAGGGGTCCCTTACAATGAGCAGTACTTC.

This clonotype appeared a few times. The J gene is TRBJ2-5, the V gene TRBV5-1, with D uncertain. There are 13 residues in the CDR3. V was cut by 2 bases and J by 1 base, with 6 bases left in between. Germline assignment: CDR1 SGHRS and CDR2 YFSETQ. CDR3 amino acids: CASSFTAQETQYF. CDR3 coding DNA: TGCGCCAGCAGCTTTACAGCCCAAGAGACCCAGTACTTC. Full variable domain (missing parts from reference TRBV5-1 and TRBJ2-5): KAGVTQTPRYLIKTRGQQVTLSCSPISGHRSVSWYQQTPGQGLQFLFEYFSETQRNKGNFPGRFSGRQFSNSRSEMNVSTLELGDSALYLCASSFTAQETQYFGPGTRLLVL.

The chain has TRBV2 and TRBJ2-7; possibly TRBD1 or TRBD2 for D (5 bases each). The J call may be incorrect, as the DNA end agrees better with TRBJ2-5. The CDR3 runs 15 residues. CDR1 and CDR2 (germline): SNHLY, FYNNEI. The chain's CDR3 is CASRVDMGVKETQYF. In DNA, the CDR3 is TGTGCCAGCAGAGTAGACATGGGGGTAAAAGAGACCCAGTACTTC.

This clonotype was counted a few times. The chain couples TRBV7-2 to TRBJ2-1; 11 nucleotides match TRBD2. CDR1 is SGHTA and CDR2 is FQGNSA in the germline V gene. CDR3 length: 17 residues. V shed 5 bases, J shed 5 bases, and the junction held 11 bases outside the gene matches. CDR3 residues: CASSPPATSGRDNEQFF. As DNA, the CDR3 is TGTGCCAGCAGCCCCCCCGCAACTAGCGGGAGAGACAATGAGCAGTTCTTC.

J is TRBJ2-1 and V is TRBV25-1; no clear D gene. CDR3 length: 15 amino acids. Trimming left V 0 bases short and J 8 bases short, with 14 bases between. Germline V CDR1 and CDR2: MGHDK, SYGVNS. CDR3 sequence (DNA): TGTGCCAGCAGTGAATATTGCCGGTTTGGGGATGAGCAGTTCTTC. It specifies CASSEYCRFGDEQFF.

V usage is TRBV9 and J usage is TRBJ2-4, with a weak D call TRBD2 (7 bases). Germline CDR1 is SGDLS and CDR2 is YYNGEE. The CDR3 is 16 amino acids. V gave up 0 bases and J gave up 9 bases, with 19 bases separating them. The CDR3 is CASSVGTGGPSGIQYF. Written as DNA, the CDR3 is TGTGCCAGCAGCGTAGGGACGGGGGGCCCGTCAGGCATTCAGTACTTC.

The rearrangement joins TRBV20-1 to TRBJ2-1; D call uncertain. Germline assignment: CDR1 DFQATT and CDR2 SNEGSKA (reference sequence). The CDR3 sequence is 15 residues long. V was clipped by 2 bases and J by 8 bases, with 19 bases between them. CDR3 sequence reads: CSARLSTGPPDEQFF. The DNA for the CDR3 is TGCAGTGCTAGATTATCGACCGGGCCTCCGGATGAGCAGTTCTTC.